This T cell receptor beta chain was captured by sequencing in a study of early stage breast cancer tumors. Study results and caveats: Tumors had approximately 2.5-fold higher T cell density than normal breast. Most shared enriched TCRB sequences were commonly generated ones.

Per the germline V gene, CDR1 is ENHRY and CDR2 is SYGVKD. V was clipped by 6 bases and J by 4 bases, with 15 bases between them. This CDR3 has 14 residues. TCRdb's table, derived via immunoSEQ multiplex PCR, lists solely in-frame clones and lacks some. This sample has tens of thousands of clones, with 65% to 85% found just once. With respect to this clone: The target antigen is unknown.

The TCR comes from a person aged 55 to 75 with breast cancer. The chain recombines TRBV10-3 with TRBJ1-1; tentative D call: TRBD1 (5 bases). The sequenced sample consisted of blood. CDR3 loop: CAIRGGLSGTEAFF. CDR3 bases: TGTGCCATCAGGGGGGGGTTAAGCGGCACTGAAGCTTTCTTT.